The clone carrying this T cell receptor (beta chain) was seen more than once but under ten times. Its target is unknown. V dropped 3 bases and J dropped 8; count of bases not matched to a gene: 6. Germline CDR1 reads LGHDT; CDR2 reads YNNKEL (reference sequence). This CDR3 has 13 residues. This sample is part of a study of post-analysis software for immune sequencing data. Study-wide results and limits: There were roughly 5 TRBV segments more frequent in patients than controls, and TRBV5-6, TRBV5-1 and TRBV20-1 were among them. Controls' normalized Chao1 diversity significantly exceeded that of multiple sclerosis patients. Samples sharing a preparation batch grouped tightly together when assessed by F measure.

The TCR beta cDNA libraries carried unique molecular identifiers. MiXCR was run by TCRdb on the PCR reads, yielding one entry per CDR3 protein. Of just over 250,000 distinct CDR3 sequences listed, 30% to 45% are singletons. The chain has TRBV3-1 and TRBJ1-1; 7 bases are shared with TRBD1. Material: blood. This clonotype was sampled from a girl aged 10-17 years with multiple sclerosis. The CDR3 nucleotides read TGTGCCAGCAGCCAGATTAGGGGGCGAGAAGCTTTCTTT. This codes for CASSQIRGREAFF.